The 5 T cell receptor beta chains below all came from one sample that was sequenced in a study of blood T cells in healthy people across ages. PCR was performed a second time for about 6 to 12 cycles using a sample-barcoded 5' primer and a J-beta primer mix. TCRdb re-analysed the 5' RACE reads in MiXCR, keeping a single row per CDR3 protein. The repertoire includes 1,100,000 or so distinct CDR3 sequences, 40% to 45% of them detected once, and over 15% sits in the top ten. The sequencing input was blood. The receptor set was obtained from a woman aged 55-70 years in good health.

The rearrangement joins TRBV7-9 to TRBJ2-5, with 8 bases lining up with TRBD1. This CDR3 spans 15 amino acids. Trimming cost V 6 bases and J 5 bases; bases outside gene matches: 11. Germline CDR1 is SEHNR and CDR2 is FQNEAQ (reference sequence). The CDR3 coding sequence is TGTGCCAGCAGGGATACCCCGGACAGGGAGGAGACCCAGTACTTC. Translation: CASRDTPDREETQYF.

V usage is TRBV9 and J usage is TRBJ2-3; TRBD1 agrees at 9 bases. Germline V lookup: CDR1 SGDLS, CDR2 YYNGEE. V lost 0 bases to trimming and J lost 1 base; unmatched junction nucleotides: 3. The CDR3 runs 16 residues. The CDR3 nucleotides read TGTGCCAGCAGCGTAGGCGGGACAGGGCGCACAGATACGCAGTATTTT. It specifies CASSVGGTGRTDTQYF.

This clonotype was picked up a small number of times. The chain uses TRBV6-5 and TRBJ2-7; possible D gene TRBD2, 5 bases. V lost 5 bases and J lost 9, with 17 bases in between. This CDR3 spans 13 amino acids. Looked up from germline, CDR1 is MNHEY and CDR2 is SVGAGI. The chain's CDR3 is CASSPAGVGGQYF. The DNA of the CDR3 is TGTGCCAGCAGTCCTGCCGGGGTAGGTGGGCAGTACTTC.

The sample holds many counts of this clonotype. CDR3 region: CASSFSGSLYEQYF. The CDR3 DNA follows: TGTGCCAGCAGTTTTAGCGGGAGTTTATACGAGCAGTACTTC. The V gene is TRBV12-3 or TRBV12-4, the J gene TRBJ2-7, with 9 bases identical to TRBD2. The CDR3 has 14 residues. J was trimmed by 4 bases and V by 3 bases; bases with no gene match: 4.

This clonotype came up a few times. The V and J genes are TRBV3-1 and TRBJ2-5; unclear D gene. The germline V gene has CDR1 LGHDT and CDR2 YNNKEL (reference sequence). Trimming pared 0 bases from V and 2 bases from J, leaving 10 bases between. The CDR3 runs to 15 residues. The CDR3 bases are TGTGCCAGCAGCCAAGATACCATACTACAAGAGACCCAGTACTTC. Protein sequence: CASSQDTILQETQYF.